The 32 T cell receptor beta chains in this list originate from one sample, sequenced in a study of regulatory T cells in long-lasting Graves disease. The time point: newly diagnosed GD, antithyroid drugs for less than 3 months. Preparation of the TCR library used RNA extracted from PBMCs. In building TCR beta libraries, iRepertoire HTBI primers were used together with Arm-PCR of CDR3 regions. A single record per CDR3 protein comes from TCRdb applying MiXCR to the multiplex PCR reads. The table has roughly 500,000 distinct CDR3 sequences, 12% seen once; the top ten hold approximately 9.6%. Separately, the same data were catalogued under a study of T cells in Graves' hyperthyroidism and ophthalmopathy.

Specimen: peripheral blood mononuclear cells (PBMCs), collected at new diagnosis, from a patient treated with antithyroid drugs. The origin of the receptors is a woman younger than 45 with Graves disease.

A few counts support this clonotype. The gene calls are TRBV4-3 and TRBJ2-7, with a tentative D call TRBD2 (5 bases). The CDR3 consists of 15 residues. Germline V lookup: CDR1 LGHNA, CDR2 YSLEER. Trimming took 1 base from V and 2 from J, leaving 12 bases between them. The CDR3 coding sequence is TGCGCCAGCAGCCAAGGGGTCGGGGTGACCTACGAGCAGTACTTC. Translation: CASSQGVGVTYEQYF.

This clonotype was picked up a small number of times. The V call is TRBV19, the J call TRBJ1-2; 9 positions match TRBD1. Looked up from germline, CDR1 is LNHDA and CDR2 is SQIVND (reference sequence). J was trimmed by 4 bases and V by 3 bases; bases with no gene match: 9. The CDR3 sequence is 16 residues long. The CDR3 loop is CASSMVGQGDLYGYTF. In DNA form, the CDR3 reads TGTGCCAGTAGTATGGTGGGACAGGGCGATCTCTATGGCTACACCTTC.

This clonotype was seen repeatedly, ten times or more. The chain couples TRBV2 to TRBJ2-1; 10 bases fit TRBD1. CDR1 is SNHLY, CDR2 FYNNEI, per germline. Trimming cost V 7 bases and J 7 bases; bases outside gene matches: 4. The CDR3 is 13 amino acids. The CDR3 loop reads CASTGQGWNEQFF. CDR3 bases: TGTGCCAGCACGGGACAGGGGTGGAATGAGCAGTTCTTC.

This clonotype was observed a handful of times. This chain uses TRBV11-2 with TRBJ1-5; no clear D. CDR3 length: 13 amino acids. Trimming took off 2 bases at V and 6 bases at J, with 8 bases between the two ends. The V gene's germline CDR1 is SGHAT and CDR2 FQNNGV. The CDR3 nucleotides read TGTGCCAGCAGCTTAAGTTTGGGTCAGCCCCAGCATTTT. Protein: CASSLSLGQPQHF.

This clonotype was counted many times. The chain couples TRBV12-3 or TRBV12-4 to TRBJ1-4; D gene unclear. This CDR3 comprises 13 residues. With 3 bases removed from V and 8 bases from J, the gap between germline ends came to 10 bases. In DNA, the CDR3 is TGTGCCAGCAGTTTGGACGGTTCGGAAAAACTGTTTTTT. The encoded protein is CASSLDGSEKLFF.

This clonotype was seen at least ten times. The chain has TRBV30 and TRBJ1-1; 12 bases map to TRBD1. This CDR3 region has 15 residues. V shed 2 bases, J shed 1 base, and the junction held 2 bases outside the gene matches. CDR1 is GTSNPN, CDR2 SVGIG, per germline (reference sequence). CDR3 protein: CAWSSGQGANTEAFF. The CDR3 DNA reads as TGTGCCTGGAGTTCGGGACAGGGGGCGAACACTGAAGCTTTCTTT. The variable domain in full, completed from reference TRBV30 and TRBJ1-1, reads SQTIHQWPATLVQPVGSPLSLECTVEGTSNPNLYWYRQAAGRGLQLLFYSVGIGQISSEVPQNLSASRPQDRQFILSSKKLLLSDSGFYLCAWSSGQGANTEAFFGQGTRLTVV.

This clonotype was counted a few times. The chain joins TRBV28 to TRBJ2-1, with D perhaps TRBD2 (5 bases). The CDR3 runs to 15 residues. V was cut by 4 bases and J by 4 bases, with 14 bases left in between. CDR1 and CDR2 (germline): MDHEN, SYDVKM. The CDR3 sequence is CASSWRLAGYNEQFF. The CDR3 coding sequence is TGTGCCAGCAGTTGGCGCCTAGCTGGGTACAATGAGCAGTTCTTC.

The sample holds many counts of this clonotype. This chain uses TRBV27 with TRBJ1-5; unclear D gene. The CDR3 has 14 residues. Germline CDR1 is MNHEY and CDR2 is SMNVEV (reference sequence). V was pared by 4 bases and J by 0 bases, with 7 bases between. The CDR3 nucleotides read TGTGCCAGCAGTTCCGAATATAGCAATCAGCCCCAGCATTTT. It is translated as CASSSEYSNQPQHF.

The genes are TRBV6-1 and TRBJ2-1; unclear D gene. V lost 5 bases, J lost 8 bases, and 13 bases lay in between. This CDR3 contains 13 residues. Germline CDR1 MNHNS, CDR2 SASEGT. The DNA of the CDR3 is TGTGCCAGCAGTCGGTGGGGTTGGGATGAGCAGTTCTTC. The encoded protein is CASSRWGWDEQFF.

This clonotype was counted many times. The V and J genes are TRBV15 and TRBJ2-3; the match to TRBD2 covers 10 bases. V was pared by 7 bases and J by 5 bases, with 12 bases of the junction left unmatched. Per germline, CDR1 LNHNV and CDR2 YYDKDF (reference sequence). This CDR3 comprises 16 residues. The CDR3 here is CATKSGREAVGDTQYF. Here the CDR3 DNA reads TGTGCCACCAAGAGCGGGAGGGAAGCAGTAGGAGATACGCAGTATTTT.

This clonotype was counted ten times or more. CDR3 loop: CSANSPGAGVNEQYF. Here the CDR3 DNA reads TGCAGTGCCAATAGCCCTGGAGCGGGAGTAAACGAGCAGTACTTC. V and J are TRBV20-1 and TRBJ2-7; 8 bases fit TRBD2. CDR1 is DFQATT and CDR2 is SNEGSKA in the germline V gene (reference sequence). Trimming at V came to 6 bases and at J to 5 bases, leaving 15 bases not matched to a gene. The CDR3 is made up of 15 amino acids.

The table lists this clonotype with a few counts. With a much larger clone just one base away, this may be a read error. The chain has TRBV6-1 and TRBJ2-5, with TRBD1 identical over 7 bases. From germline, CDR1 is MNHNS and CDR2 SASEGT. Trimming at V came to 9 bases and at J to 3 bases, leaving 10 bases not matched to a gene. CDR3 length: 14 amino acids. Here the CDR3 reads CASAYQGTEETQYF. The CDR3 bases are TGTGCCAGTGCCTACCAGGGGACAGAAGAGACCCAGTACTTC.

This clonotype was recorded at least ten times. V usage is TRBV19 and J usage is TRBJ1-1; D is undetermined. The CDR3 length is 14 residues. CDR1 is LNHDA, CDR2 SQIVND, per germline (reference sequence). V was cut by 7 bases and J by 4 bases, with 16 bases left in between. Written as DNA, the CDR3 is TGTGCCAGTACCGCCCACCGGAGCGGCACTGAAGCTTTCTTT. This translates into CASTAHRSGTEAFF. Together with reference TRBV19 and TRBJ1-1, the CDR3 gives the full variable domain: DGGITQSPKYLFRKEGQNVTLSCEQNLNHDAMYWYRQDPGQGLRLIYYSQIVNDFQKGDIAEGYSVSREKKESFPLTVTSAQKNPTAFYLCASTAHRSGTEAFFGQGTRLTVV.

V is TRBV18 and J is TRBJ1-1; D might be TRBD1 (5 bases). The V end was cut by 5 bases, the J end by 5 bases, with 18 bases between. The CDR3 sequence is 15 residues long. The V gene's germline CDR1 is KGHSH and CDR2 LQKENI. The CDR3 sequence is CASSSRQPQVTEAFF. In DNA form, the CDR3 reads TGTGCCAGCTCATCCCGACAGCCACAAGTGACTGAAGCTTTCTTT.

This clonotype was counted ten times or more. The chain combines TRBV28 with TRBJ1-5, with 9 bases lining up with TRBD1. CDR3 length equals 17 residues. Trimming removed 2 bases from V and 6 bases from J; junction bases left unmatched: 11. Germline lookup yields CDR1 MDHEN and CDR2 SYDVKM. The CDR3: CASSLPRTGEDRQPQHF. In nucleotides, the CDR3 is TGTGCCAGCAGTTTACCCCGGACAGGGGAGGACCGTCAGCCCCAGCATTTT.

This clonotype was seen ten or more times. The chain is built from TRBV7-2 and TRBJ2-5, with D perhaps matching TRBD1 (7 bases). Trimming took 5 bases from V and 5 from J, leaving 18 bases between them. Per germline, CDR1 SGHTA and CDR2 FQGNSA. The CDR3 spans 15 residues. The CDR3: CASSQMRTGGETQYF. CDR3 nucleotide sequence: TGTGCCAGCAGCCAAATGAGGACAGGAGGGGAGACCCAGTACTTC.

V gene TRBV7-9 combines with J gene TRBJ2-4; D not resolved. Germline V gives CDR1 SEHNR, CDR2 FQNEAQ (reference sequence). The CDR3 sequence is 12 residues long. V gave up 1 base and J gave up 13 bases, with 11 bases separating them. CDR3 loop: CASSLEVKAQYF. The CDR3 DNA sequence: TGTGCCAGCAGCTTAGAGGTTAAGGCCCAGTACTTC.

The chain recombines TRBV7-9 with TRBJ1-1; D not resolved. The CDR3 covers 14 residues. Between the trimmed V and J ends, which lost 5 bases and 5 bases, there was a span of 15 bases. CDR1 is SEHNR, CDR2 FQNEAQ, per germline (reference sequence). DNA for the CDR3: TGTGCCAGCAGCCTGCAGAGTCCCGATACTGAAGCTTTCTTT. Translated, it gives CASSLQSPDTEAFF. Combining the CDR3 with reference TRBV7-9 and TRBJ1-1 gives the whole variable domain DTGVSQNPRHKITKRGQNVTFRCDPISEHNRLYWYRQTLGQGPEFLTYFQNEAQLEKSRLLSDRFSAERPKGSFSTLEIQRTEQGDSAMYLCASSLQSPDTEAFFGQGTRLTVV.

In its sample, this clonotype was seen a few times. The rearrangement joins TRBV5-5 to TRBJ1-5; D is unclear. Trimming took off 5 bases at V and 2 bases at J, with 20 bases between the two ends. This CDR3 has 17 amino acids. Germline V lookup: CDR1 SGHKS, CDR2 YYEKEE (reference sequence). For the CDR3, the DNA is TGTGCCAGCAGTTTCGCCGCGTGGGAATTTGGCAATCAGCCCCAGCATTTT. Amino acids: CASSFAAWEFGNQPQHF.

A few counts support this clonotype. The rearrangement joins TRBV6-1 to TRBJ2-4, with 8 bases lining up with TRBD1. V shed 1 base and J 9 bases; nucleotides not matched to a gene: 8. Germline CDR1 reads MNHNS; CDR2 reads SASEGT. The CDR3 is 15 amino acids. The CDR3 protein is CASSEVSGGWGIQYF. CDR3 in DNA: TGTGCCAGCAGTGAAGTATCAGGGGGCTGGGGCATTCAGTACTTC.

This clonotype was seen repeatedly, ten times or more. V is TRBV2 and J is TRBJ2-7; a weak D match, TRBD1 (6 bases). Germline V lookup: CDR1 SNHLY, CDR2 FYNNEI. V was shortened by 3 bases and J by 4 bases, with 13 bases between the two germline ends. The CDR3 extends over 14 amino acids. As DNA, the CDR3 is TGTGCCAGCAGTGAGTTCAGGGGAGTATACGAGCAGTACTTC. This translates into CASSEFRGVYEQYF.

This clonotype was seen many times. The chain couples TRBV11-3 to TRBJ1-1, with D unclear. The germline V and J ends were trimmed by 0 bases and 0 bases, with 8 bases remaining between them. Per germline, CDR1 SGHNT and CDR2 YENEEA. The CDR3 length is 15 residues. CDR3 residues: CASSLESRLNTEAFF. CDR3 in DNA: TGTGCCAGCAGCTTAGAGAGCAGGTTGAACACTGAAGCTTTCTTT.

This clonotype has a count of ten or more. The V and J genes are TRBV6-2 or TRBV6-3 and TRBJ1-2; unclear D gene. V lost 6 bases and J lost 0, with 11 bases in between. CDR3 length: 14 amino acids. Germline V gives CDR1 MNHEY, CDR2 SVGEGT. The CDR3 DNA reads TGTGCCAGCAGGACCCCAAGCTCTAACTATGGCTACACCTTC. This codes for CASRTPSSNYGYTF.

This clonotype has only a few counts. The chain employs TRBV6-1 and TRBJ2-7; 10 bases are shared with TRBD2. Per germline, CDR1 MNHNS and CDR2 SASEGT. J lost 0 bases, V lost 6 bases, and 2 bases had no gene match. CDR3 length: 14 residues. CDR3 region: CASRLAGASYEQYF. The CDR3 bases are TGTGCCAGCAGGCTAGCGGGGGCCTCCTACGAGCAGTACTTC.

This clonotype has a count of ten or more. V is TRBV30 and J is TRBJ2-3, with TRBD1 matching 8 bases. J was trimmed by 5 bases and V by 5 bases; bases with no gene match: 6. CDR1 and CDR2 (germline): GTSNPN, SVGIG (reference sequence). The CDR3 loop spans 13 amino acids. The CDR3, as DNA: TGTGCCTGGGGACAGGGTTGGGGAGATACGCAGTATTTT. The encoded protein is CAWGQGWGDTQYF.

This clonotype was detected ten times or more. The J gene is TRBJ1-1, the V gene TRBV28; 7 bases line up with TRBD1. This CDR3 is 13 amino acids long. CDR1 is MDHEN and CDR2 is SYDVKM in the germline V gene. The V and J ends lost 1 base and 6 bases, in that order; junction bases with no gene match: 2. The CDR3 sequence is CASSLLGQAEAFF. The CDR3 DNA reads TGTGCCAGCAGTTTATTAGGACAGGCTGAAGCTTTCTTT.

Turning to this clonotype: A read error may account for a junction end that differs from germline. The chain has TRBV11-2 and TRBJ2-7; maybe TRBD1 (5 bases). This CDR3 has 17 amino acids. The germline V gene encodes CDR1 SGHAT and CDR2 FQNNGV. CDR3 region: CASSLSLSREASFEHYF. As DNA, the CDR3 is TGTGCCAGCAGCTTATCTTTAAGCAGGGAAGCTTCTTTCGAGCACTACTTC.

This rearrangement joins TRBV5-1 to TRBJ2-5; D not resolved. V shed 1 base and J shed 7 bases, with 11 bases lying between them. In germline, CDR1 is SGHRS, CDR2 YFSETQ. The CDR3 runs to 13 residues. This CDR3 is CASSLLAERTQYF. As DNA, the CDR3 is TGCGCCAGCAGCTTGTTGGCGGAGCGGACCCAGTACTTC.

This clonotype was seen more than once but under ten times. The chain uses TRBV6-2 or TRBV6-3 and TRBJ2-6; a weak D match, TRBD2 (6 bases). CDR3 length: 15 amino acids. V lost 6 bases, J lost 1 base, and 10 bases lay in between. Germline V gene sequence: CDR1 MNHEY, CDR2 SVGEGT. CDR3 loop: CASRPGGSGANVLTF. CDR3 sequence (DNA): TGTGCCAGCAGGCCTGGGGGGTCTGGGGCCAACGTCCTGACTTTC.

The chain carries TRBV6-2 or TRBV6-3 and TRBJ1-1, with D unresolved. The CDR3 loop spans 14 amino acids. The germline CDR1 and CDR2 sequences are MNHEY and SVGEGT. Between the trimmed V and J ends, which lost 0 bases and 3 bases, there was a span of 8 bases. CDR3 amino acids: CASSYSGGHTEAFF. The CDR3 DNA follows: TGTGCCAGCAGTTACTCAGGTGGGCACACTGAAGCTTTCTTT.

This clonotype came up many times. The chain combines TRBV3-1 with TRBJ1-5, with D unresolved. Trimming pared 4 bases from V and 1 base from J, leaving 11 bases between. Per the germline V gene, CDR1 is LGHDT and CDR2 is YNNKEL (reference sequence). CDR3 length: 15 residues. Written as DNA, the CDR3 is TGTGCCAGCAGCCCGGTTTTGGGAAGCAATCAGCCCCAGCATTTT. Translating gives CASSPVLGSNQPQHF.

Remarks on this clonotype: A far larger clone is off by one base, so a read error is likely. The rearrangement uses TRBV2 and TRBJ2-5; 10 bases are a match to TRBD2. This CDR3 is 17 amino acids long. V lost 8 bases and J lost 11; bases outside the gene matches: 23. Germline V gives CDR1 SNHLY, CDR2 FYNNEI. DNA for the CDR3: TGTGCCAGCCCACCTAGCGGGAGCCAAGTTACGGGCAATGAGCAGTACTTC. It specifies CASPPSGSQVTGNEQYF.